Below, 27 T cell receptor beta chains from the same sample are listed, as sequenced in a study of blood T cell repertoires in COVID-19. The assay was immunoSEQ multiplex PCR, and TCRdb's table has in-frame clones only and misses some. This sample has approximately 150,000 clones; around 90% occur once, and the top ten carry 1.8%. The sequencing sample was made of peripheral blood. The receptors stem from a man between 65 and 79 years old with acute or convalescent COVID-19.

The chain is built from TRBV10-2 and TRBJ2-7; tentatively, D is TRBD2 (5 bases). This CDR3 has 12 amino acids. From germline, CDR1 is WSHSY and CDR2 SAAADI. Trimming cost V 6 bases and J 6 bases, with 12 bases left between them. CDR3 in DNA: TGCGCCAGCAGAGAGGTTGCGGGCGAGCAGTACTTC. It yields the protein CASREVAGEQYF.

The chain links TRBV30 to TRBJ1-5; D may be TRBD1 (5 bases). Germline V gene lookup returns CDR1 GTSNPN and CDR2 SVGIG (reference sequence). The ends were cut back, 3 bases at V and 1 base at J, with 13 bases in the middle. The CDR3 is 15 residues long. CDR3 region: CAWSREGWSNQPQHF. CDR3 nucleotide sequence: TGTGCCTGGAGCAGGGAGGGGTGGAGCAATCAGCCCCAGCATTTT.

This clone occurred once. The chain combines TRBV7-9 with TRBJ2-7; TRBD1 matches at 7 bases. The length of the CDR3 is 13 residues. J lost 4 bases, V lost 7 bases, and 7 bases had no gene match. Germline V gene data show CDR1 as SEHNR and CDR2 as FQNEAQ (reference sequence). CDR3 protein: CASIGTGAYEQYF. The CDR3 DNA reads TGTGCCAGCATCGGTACAGGGGCATACGAGCAGTACTTC. The whole variable domain, remainder taken from reference TRBV7-9 and TRBJ2-7, is DTGVSQNPRHKITKRGQNVTFRCDPISEHNRLYWYRQTLGQGPEFLTYFQNEAQLEKSRLLSDRFSAERPKGSFSTLEIQRTEQGDSAMYLCASIGTGAYEQYFGPGTRLTVT.

The chain couples TRBV6-6 to TRBJ1-2; D possibly corresponds to TRBD1 (6 bases). The V gene lost 4 bases and the J gene lost 1 base, with 16 bases spanning the gap. Germline CDR1 MNHNY, CDR2 SVGAGI (reference sequence). This CDR3 is 16 amino acids long. CDR3 region: CASSSWGTNNNYGYTF. The CDR3, as DNA: TGTGCCAGCAGTTCCTGGGGGACAAATAATAACTATGGCTACACCTTC.

The genes are TRBV11-2 and TRBJ1-3; TRBD1 aligns across 8 bases. In germline, CDR1 is SGHAT, CDR2 FQNNGV. Trimming took 5 bases from V and 0 from J; bases not matched to a gene: 6. The CDR3 is 16 amino acids. Written as DNA, the CDR3 is TGTGCCAGCAGCCTCACAGGGGGATACTCTGGAAACACCATATATTTT. Residues: CASSLTGGYSGNTIYF.

The J gene is TRBJ2-4, the V gene TRBV20-1; TRBD2 matches at 10 bases. V was pared by 3 bases and J by 3 bases, with 11 bases of the junction left unmatched. The CDR3 has 17 amino acids. In germline, CDR1 is DFQATT, CDR2 SNEGSKA (reference sequence). This CDR3 reads CSASDGSGGAGKNIQYF. The CDR3, as DNA: TGCAGTGCTAGTGACGGAAGCGGGGGGGCTGGCAAAAACATTCAGTACTTC.

This clone was seen only once. This sequence joins TRBV5-4 and TRBJ2-7; D is perhaps TRBD2 (6 bases). Germline-derived CDR1 and CDR2 are SGHNT and YYREEE (reference sequence). The germline V and J ends were trimmed by 4 bases and 2 bases, with 13 bases remaining between them. The CDR3 length is 14 residues. In DNA, the CDR3 is TGTGCCAGCAGCAATCGGGGGAACCCCTACGAGCAGTACTTC. Encoded protein: CASSNRGNPYEQYF.

V is TRBV3-1 (or the pseudogene TRBV3-2) and J is TRBJ2-5; D is possibly TRBD2 (7 bases). CDR3 length: 16 residues. Trimming took 4 bases from V and 2 from J, leaving 17 bases between them. CDR1 is LGHDT, CDR2 YNNKEL, per germline (reference sequence). The CDR3 reads CASSPSGGGVQETQYF. The CDR3 coding sequence is TGTGCCAGCAGCCCAAGTGGCGGGGGCGTACAAGAGACCCAGTACTTC.

This clone was observed once. Germline is not matched at one junction end, which may reflect a read error. The chain links TRBV3-1 (or the pseudogene TRBV3-2) to TRBJ2-2; 9 bases fit TRBD2. The CDR3 loop spans 14 amino acids. CDR1 is LGHDT, CDR2 YNNKEL, per germline (reference sequence). CDR3 DNA: TGTGCCAGCAGACAAGCGGGGGGTTACGGGGAGCTGTTTTTT. Translation: CASRQAGGYGELFF.

The rearrangement links TRBV7-8 to TRBJ1-3; maybe TRBD1 (5 bases). The V gene lost 2 bases and the J gene lost 2 bases, with 10 bases spanning the gap. The CDR3 runs to 15 residues. Per germline, CDR1 SGHVS and CDR2 FQNEAQ. The CDR3 nucleotides are TGTGCCAGCAGCTTAAAAGGGGAACCTGGAAACACCATATATTTT. Amino acids: CASSLKGEPGNTIYF.

The chain has TRBV2 and TRBJ2-2, with TRBD1 as a possible D gene (6 bases). Trimming pared 8 bases from V and 5 bases from J, leaving 15 bases between. The germline gives CDR1 SNHLY, CDR2 FYNNEI. CDR3 size: 14 residues. The CDR3 here is CASQGQGITGELFF. CDR3 coding DNA: TGTGCCAGCCAAGGGCAGGGGATAACCGGGGAGCTGTTTTTT.

This clone was detected only once. V and J are TRBV7-8 and TRBJ2-1; possibly TRBD2 for D (6 bases). The V end lost 4 bases, the J end lost 4 bases, and 17 bases lay between the germline ends. The CDR3 contains 16 residues. Per germline, CDR1 SGHVS and CDR2 FQNEAQ. The CDR3 nucleotides are TGTGCCAGCAGCTCCTATTCTGGCGGGACTTACAATGAGCAGTTCTTC. Its protein product is CASSSYSGGTYNEQFF.

The chain is built from TRBV11-2 and TRBJ2-3; TRBD2 matches 7 bases. V lost 1 base, J lost 2 bases, and 6 bases stayed unmatched. The CDR3 contains 16 residues. From germline, CDR1 is SGHAT and CDR2 FQNNGV. In DNA, the CDR3 is TGTGCCAGCAGCTTAGGGCCGGGGGGACCCACAGATACGCAGTATTTT. This gives the protein CASSLGPGGPTDTQYF.

The rearrangement uses TRBV11-2 and TRBJ2-2; 13 bases align to TRBD2. J lost 6 bases, V lost 5 bases, and 6 bases had no gene match. Looked up from germline, CDR1 is SGHAT and CDR2 is FQNNGV. The CDR3 totals 16 residues. CDR3 in amino acids: CASSRRTSGSSGELFF. Here the CDR3 DNA reads TGTGCCAGCAGCCGTCGGACTAGCGGGAGTTCCGGGGAGCTGTTTTTT.

The rearrangement uses TRBV27 and TRBJ2-7, with 10 bases matching TRBD1. Germline CDR1 is MNHEY and CDR2 is SMNVEV (reference sequence). V shed 4 bases, J shed 6 bases, and the junction held 6 bases outside the gene matches. The length of the CDR3 is 14 residues. The DNA of the CDR3 is TGTGCCAGCAGTTCGAACGACAGGGGGCTCGAGCAGTACTTC. This codes for CASSSNDRGLEQYF.

V usage is TRBV27 and J usage is TRBJ2-3, with D possibly TRBD1 on 6 matching bases. Germline CDR1 is MNHEY and CDR2 is SMNVEV (reference sequence). This CDR3 region has 13 residues. V dropped 5 bases and J dropped 8 bases, with 14 bases sitting between them. The chain's CDR3 is CASSDRQQGTQYF. CDR3 nucleotide sequence: TGTGCCAGCAGTGACAGGCAGCAGGGTACGCAGTATTTT.

Notes on this clone: The sample has other DNA sequences that encode this CDR3 too. The chain employs TRBV27 and TRBJ2-1, with D maybe TRBD2 (6 bases). The CDR3 loop spans 15 amino acids. V was cut by 4 bases and J by 0 bases, with 10 bases left in between. Germline V gives CDR1 MNHEY, CDR2 SMNVEV (reference sequence). The CDR3 protein is CASSSGLSSYNEQFF. DNA of the CDR3: TGTGCCAGCAGTTCGGGACTTAGCTCCTACAATGAGCAGTTCTTC.

The chain is built from TRBV27 and TRBJ1-2; 7 bases map to TRBD1. The CDR3 runs to 13 residues. Germline trimming cut 6 bases from V and 5 bases from J; bases unmatched to any gene: 6. The germline gives CDR1 MNHEY, CDR2 SMNVEV (reference sequence). CDR3 sequence reads: CASRGGRMYGYTF. The CDR3 nucleotides are TGTGCCAGCAGAGGGGGCAGAATGTATGGCTACACCTTC.

The V and J genes are TRBV7-9 and TRBJ1-2; tentative D call: TRBD1 (5 bases). CDR1 and CDR2 (germline): SEHNR, FQNEAQ (reference sequence). The length of the CDR3 is 14 residues. V was shortened by 1 base and J by 7 bases, with 13 bases between the two germline ends. CDR3 bases: TGTGCCAGCAGCTTAGGAGCAGGGCCTAGTGGCTACACCTTC. Translating gives CASSLGAGPSGYTF.

The chain couples TRBV3-1 (or the pseudogene TRBV3-2) to TRBJ2-7, with 10 bases fitting TRBD2. This CDR3 comprises 14 residues. Looked up from germline, CDR1 is LGHDT and CDR2 is YNNKEL (reference sequence). Trimming removed 2 bases from V and 12 bases from J; junction bases left unmatched: 10. CDR3 sequence (DNA): TGTGCCAGCAGCCAAAGTAGAGCGGGGGGGCGGTGGTACTTC. Encoded protein: CASSQSRAGGRWYF.

The CDR3 DNA sequence: TGTGCCAGTAGTCGTCCGGGGACAGGGTACGAGCAGTACTTC. Encoded protein: CASSRPGTGYEQYF. The gene calls are TRBV19 and TRBJ2-7; 9 bases map to TRBD1. Per the germline V gene, CDR1 is LNHDA and CDR2 is SQIVND (reference sequence). The CDR3 is 14 amino acids. The V gene end was trimmed by 5 bases and the J gene end by 4 bases; junction bases not matched to a gene: 6.

V is TRBV2 and J is TRBJ2-3, with D uncertain. The CDR3 length is 12 residues. Germline CDR1 is SNHLY and CDR2 is FYNNEI. V lost 7 bases and J lost 3, with 8 bases in between. The CDR3 is CASTGRTDTQYF. The DNA of the CDR3 is TGTGCCAGCACTGGCCGTACAGATACGCAGTATTTT.

The chain is built from TRBV11-2 and TRBJ1-1; D is perhaps TRBD1 (6 bases). The CDR3 extends over 15 amino acids. Germline loops: CDR1 SGHAT, CDR2 FQNNGV. The V gene lost 6 bases and the J gene lost 2 bases, with 16 bases spanning the gap. The CDR3, as DNA: TGTGCCAGCAGTTTTCAACCAGGGGCCAACACTGAAGCTTTCTTT. Translating it yields CASSFQPGANTEAFF. The entire variable domain, with the rest obtained from reference TRBV11-2 and TRBJ1-1, is as follows: EAGVAQSPRYKIIEKRQSVAFWCNPISGHATLYWYQQILGQGPKLLIQFQNNGVVDDSQLPKDRFSAERLKGVDSTLKIQPAKLEDSAVYLCASSFQPGANTEAFFGQGTRLTVV.

V and J are TRBV19 and TRBJ2-7, with D maybe TRBD1 (7 bases). In germline, CDR1 is LNHDA, CDR2 SQIVND (reference sequence). V gave up 2 bases and J gave up 1 base, with 9 bases separating them. CDR3 length equals 14 residues. CDR3 nucleotides: TGTGCCAGTAGTATACAGGGGGGATCCTACGAGCAGTACTTC. Translating it yields CASSIQGGSYEQYF.

This clone was seen more than once but under ten times. This chain uses TRBV7-8 with TRBJ2-2; D is unclear. The V gene's germline CDR1 is SGHVS and CDR2 FQNEAQ. The V and J ends lost 5 bases and 4 bases respectively, with 14 bases between them. This CDR3 has 15 residues. For the CDR3, the DNA is TGTGCCAGCAGCGCCGGGTCCCAAGGCACCGGGGAGCTGTTTTTT. It translates to CASSAGSQGTGELFF.

This chain uses TRBV10-2 with TRBJ1-1; D is possibly TRBD1 (5 bases). From germline, CDR1 is WSHSY and CDR2 SAAADI. V gave up 6 bases and J gave up 0 bases, with 14 bases separating them. This CDR3 has 15 amino acids. The CDR3 is CASRPDQGMNTEAFF. As DNA, the CDR3 is TGCGCCAGCAGACCTGATCAGGGCATGAACACTGAAGCTTTCTTT.

The CDR3 region is CASKVAGASSYNEQFF. The CDR3 DNA follows: TGCGCCAGCAAGGTAGCGGGGGCCAGCTCCTACAATGAGCAGTTCTTC. This rearrangement joins TRBV5-1 to TRBJ2-1; 9 positions match TRBD2. CDR1 is SGHRS, CDR2 YFSETQ, per germline. The J segment lost 0 bases and the V segment lost 6 bases, leaving 7 bases of the junction unmatched. CDR3 length: 16 amino acids. Together with reference TRBV5-1 and TRBJ2-1, the CDR3 gives the full variable domain: KAGVTQTPRYLIKTRGQQVTLSCSPISGHRSVSWYQQTPGQGLQFLFEYFSETQRNKGNFPGRFSGRQFSNSRSEMNVSTLELGDSALYLCASKVAGASSYNEQFFGPGTRLTVL.